This T cell receptor (beta chain) was sequenced during a study of blood T cell repertoires in COVID-19. This clone was observed a single time. The method was immunoSEQ multiplex PCR; TCRdb's version includes in-frame clones alone and lacks a portion of them. This table has approximately 270,000 clones, roughly 84% appearing once. This CDR3 is 13 amino acids long. Germline CDR1 and CDR2: LNHDA and SQIVND (reference sequence). The V gene lost 6 bases and the J gene lost 4 bases, with 12 bases spanning the gap. Sequencing was done on a sample of peripheral blood. The sequence was collected from a person aged 65 to 79 with COVID-19, enrolled during active disease. The chain employs TRBV19 and TRBJ1-1; D call uncertain. This CDR3 is CASRYQIGTEAFF. CDR3 DNA sequence: TGTGCCAGTAGGTATCAAATCGGCACTGAAGCTTTCTTT.